Following are 11 T cell receptor beta chains from one sample sequenced in a study of blood T cell repertoires in COVID-19. Assay used: immunoSEQ multiplex PCR; TCRdb lists only in-frame clones, some missing. Of a few hundred thousand clones in the sample, 75% to 90% are singletons; the top ten hold approximately 3.8%. The sample comprised PBMCs or T cells enriched from blood (not recorded which). These TCRs come from a woman under 30 in a cohort exposed to, infected with or recovered from COVID-19 (not recorded which).

The chain uses TRBV5-1 and TRBJ1-4; 8 bases line up with TRBD1. Germline V gives CDR1 SGHRS, CDR2 YFSETQ. This CDR3 has 16 residues. V lost 0 bases, J lost 7 bases, and 8 bases stayed unmatched. Here the CDR3 reads CASSLDRRTGPEKLFF. Written as DNA, the CDR3 is TGCGCCAGCAGCTTGGATAGAAGGACAGGGCCTGAAAAACTGTTTTTT.

The sample holds a few counts of this clone. The V and J genes are TRBV19 and TRBJ1-4; 9 bases match TRBD1. This CDR3 comprises 15 residues. Germline assignment: CDR1 LNHDA and CDR2 SQIVND (reference sequence). Trimming took 6 bases from V and 8 from J; bases not matched to a gene: 10. CDR3 amino acids: CASSPGQGQGEKLFF. DNA for the CDR3: TGTGCCAGTAGCCCCGGACAGGGGCAGGGGGAAAAACTGTTTTTT.

This chain joins TRBV13 and TRBJ2-1; TRBD1 is a possible D gene (5 bases). The germline V gene encodes CDR1 PRHDT and CDR2 FYEKMQ (reference sequence). Trimming shortened V by 0 bases and J by 5 bases, and 14 bases separated the two germline ends. The CDR3 length is 16 residues. CDR3 nucleotide sequence: TGTGCCAGCAGCTTAGGCGCAGCGACAGCCGACAATGAGCAGTTCTTC. This sequence encodes CASSLGAATADNEQFF.

CDR3: CASRLGGGTEAFF. Written as DNA, the CDR3 is TGTGCCAGCAGATTGGGAGGGGGGACTGAAGCTTTCTTT. The chain joins TRBV25-1 to TRBJ1-1, with D possibly being TRBD1 (6 bases). V shed 6 bases and J shed 5 bases, with 13 bases lying between them. This CDR3 region has 13 residues. The germline CDR1 and CDR2 sequences are MGHDK and SYGVNS.

V gene TRBV19 combines with J gene TRBJ1-2; TRBD1 aligns across 9 bases. J lost 5 bases, V lost 3 bases, and 1 base had no gene match. The CDR3 extends over 13 amino acids. Germline V gene data show CDR1 as LNHDA and CDR2 as SQIVND (reference sequence). The CDR3 DNA is TGTGCCAGTAGTATGGGACAGGGTTATGGCTACACCTTC. Encoded protein: CASSMGQGYGYTF.

DNA of the CDR3: TGTGCCAGCAGCCCGAGCCTCAATGAGCAGTTCTTC. Its translation is CASSPSLNEQFF. The chain combines TRBV7-2 with TRBJ2-1; D gene uncertain. V shed 5 bases and J shed 6 bases, with 8 bases lying between them. The germline CDR1 and CDR2 sequences are SGHTA and FQGNSA. The CDR3 totals 12 residues.

The chain has TRBV6-4 and TRBJ2-7; the match to TRBD2 covers 15 bases. V trimming: 6 bases; J trimming: 2 bases; junction bases outside the gene matches: 14. CDR3 length: 19 residues. Per the germline V gene, CDR1 is MRHNA and CDR2 is SNTAGT. As DNA, the CDR3 is TGTGCCAGCAGGGGGGGACCGGGACTAGCGGGAGGACCGCCCTACGAGCAGTACTTC. It encodes CASRGGPGLAGGPPYEQYF.

This clone was seen once. V gene TRBV5-4 combines with J gene TRBJ1-1; D is uncertain. Germline V gene data show CDR1 as SGHNT and CDR2 as YYREEE (reference sequence). Trimming removed 4 bases from V and 4 bases from J, with 8 bases in between. CDR3 length: 12 residues. The DNA of the CDR3 is TGTGCCAGCAGCGATACGAGCACTGAAGCTTTCTTT. The encoded protein is CASSDTSTEAFF.

V and J are TRBV4-1 and TRBJ2-1, with unresolved D. The CDR3 length is 12 residues. Germline V gives CDR1 MGHRA, CDR2 YSYEKL. V lost 3 bases to trimming and J lost 9 bases, with 9 bases between them. The CDR3: CASSHITSEQFF. The CDR3 coding sequence is TGCGCCAGCAGCCATATCACATCTGAGCAGTTCTTC.

This clone was seen only once. The chain couples TRBV9 to TRBJ2-7; 11 bases are shared with TRBD2. Germline-derived CDR1 and CDR2 are SGDLS and YYNGEE. V lost 0 bases, J lost 6 bases, and 5 bases stayed unmatched. This CDR3 spans 15 amino acids. In DNA, the CDR3 is TGTGCCAGCAGCGTAGGAACTAGCGGGAGTAGCGAGCAGTACTTC. It is translated as CASSVGTSGSSEQYF.

The chain uses TRBV27 and TRBJ2-2; 9 nucleotides align to TRBD2. Germline V gene sequence: CDR1 MNHEY, CDR2 SMNVEV (reference sequence). The J segment lost 8 bases and the V segment lost 5 bases, leaving 18 bases of the junction unmatched. The CDR3 has 18 residues. CDR3 sequence reads: CASSPILAGRTGRGELFF. In DNA, the CDR3 is TGTGCCAGCAGTCCCATCCTAGCGGGGCGAACCGGGAGAGGGGAGCTGTTTTTT.